The 31 T cell receptor beta chains listed next were all sequenced from one sample in a study of T cell changes during pregnancy in multiple sclerosis. Sequenced by immunoSEQ multiplex PCR; TCRdb stores in-frame clones only, minus some. The sample holds tens of thousands of clones, 92% seen once. The sample in question was CD8+ T cells from peripheral blood mononuclear cells, obtained in the third trimester of pregnancy. The receptors derive from a female donor in good health, enrolled as a control in a pregnancy study.

This clone turned up a few times. The chain has TRBV20-1 and TRBJ1-4; no reliable D call. Trimming took off 5 bases at V and 4 bases at J, with 5 bases between the two ends. Germline lookup yields CDR1 DFQATT and CDR2 SNEGSKA (reference sequence). The CDR3 is made up of 11 amino acids. The CDR3 coding sequence is TGCAGTGCTGCGGGTAATGAAAAACTGTTTTTT. It yields the protein CSAAGNEKLFF.

V usage is TRBV5-6 and J usage is TRBJ2-3; 8 bases are shared with TRBD2. V lost 5 bases and J lost 0; bases outside the gene matches: 11. Germline values: CDR1 SGHDT, CDR2 YYEEEE. This CDR3 contains 17 residues. The CDR3 DNA is TGTGCCAGCAGTCACGGGTTACGCGGGGGGAGCACAGATACGCAGTATTTT. Protein: CASSHGLRGGSTDTQYF. The complete variable domain, with remaining parts taken from reference TRBV5-6 and TRBJ2-3, reads DAGVTQSPTHLIKTRGQQVTLRCSPKSGHDTVSWYQQALGQGPQFIFQYYEEEERQRGNFPDRFSGHQFPNYSSELNVNALLLGDSALYLCASSHGLRGGSTDTQYFGPGTRLTVL.

This chain connects TRBV30 to TRBJ2-3; no reliable D call. Germline lookup yields CDR1 GTSNPN and CDR2 SVGIG (reference sequence). This CDR3 contains 13 residues. The V and J ends lost 1 base and 1 base respectively, with 6 bases between them. Here the CDR3 reads CAWSDTGTDTQYF. The CDR3 DNA is TGTGCCTGGAGTGATACTGGCACAGATACGCAGTATTTT.

The V gene is TRBV14, the J gene TRBJ2-1; no definite D call. Per germline, CDR1 SGHDN and CDR2 FVKESK. CDR3 length: 15 residues. V was trimmed by 1 base and J by 0 bases, leaving 7 bases between them. CDR3 nucleotides: TGTGCCAGCAGCCAAGTAGTGAGCTCCTACAATGAGCAGTTCTTC. This codes for CASSQVVSSYNEQFF.

The J gene is TRBJ1-3, the V gene TRBV4-1; TRBD1 is a possible D gene (6 bases). Germline V gives CDR1 MGHRA, CDR2 YSYEKL. V lost 2 bases to trimming and J lost 2 bases, with 10 bases between them. The CDR3 is 15 residues long. CDR3 protein: CASSQSDRPGNTIYF. CDR3 sequence (DNA): TGCGCCAGCAGCCAATCCGACAGGCCTGGAAACACCATATATTTT.

The V gene is TRBV13, the J gene TRBJ2-1, with D possibly matching TRBD1 (6 bases). The CDR3 spans 14 residues. Trimming cost V 5 bases and J 2 bases, with 10 bases left between them. Germline lookup yields CDR1 PRHDT and CDR2 FYEKMQ (reference sequence). This chain's CDR3 is CASSQEGAYNEQFF. DNA of the CDR3: TGTGCCAGCAGCCAAGAGGGGGCCTACAATGAGCAGTTCTTC.

The chain links TRBV14 to TRBJ1-3; TRBD1 matches at 9 bases. V was clipped by 3 bases and J by 0 bases; unmatched bases: 12. Germline values: CDR1 SGHDN, CDR2 FVKESK. The CDR3 runs 19 residues. CDR3 region: CASSQPGQGFWGSGNTIYF. The CDR3 DNA sequence: TGTGCCAGCAGCCAGCCGGGACAGGGTTTTTGGGGCTCTGGAAACACCATATATTTT.

The chain couples TRBV4-2 to TRBJ1-2; the match to TRBD1 covers 10 bases. V was pared by 4 bases and J by 6 bases, with 8 bases of the junction left unmatched. Germline CDR1 LGHNA, CDR2 YNFKEQ. This CDR3 has 15 amino acids. The CDR3 nucleotides read TGTGCCAGCAGCCCAACGGGACAGGGGACGGATGGCTACACCTTC. Protein: CASSPTGQGTDGYTF.

V usage is TRBV21-1 and J usage is TRBJ1-5; TRBD1 is taken as the D call from the table, unchecked against the DNA. TRBV21-1 is deemed a pseudogene. The CDR3 extends over 11 amino acids. DNA of the CDR3: TGTGCCAGCAGCAAAGCACAGTGTAAGCATTTT. This translates into CASSKAQCKHF.

This clone was counted only a few times. The chain carries TRBV9 and TRBJ1-2; the D gene is possibly TRBD1 (5 bases). The CDR3 length is 15 residues. Trimming took 0 bases from V and 4 from J, leaving 13 bases between them. Germline assignment: CDR1 SGDLS and CDR2 YYNGEE. This chain's CDR3 is CASSVATDHFYGYTF. The CDR3 DNA reads TGTGCCAGCAGCGTAGCGACAGACCACTTCTATGGCTACACCTTC.

V and J are TRBV7-2 and TRBJ2-7; D uncertain. In germline, CDR1 is SGHTA, CDR2 FQGNSA. The ends were cut back, 3 bases at V and 5 bases at J, with 5 bases in the middle. The CDR3 totals 11 residues. The CDR3: CASSFYNEQYF. The CDR3 DNA reads as TGTGCCAGCAGCTTCTATAACGAGCAGTACTTC.

V and J are TRBV10-3 and TRBJ1-1, with TRBD1 as a possible D gene (5 bases). V lost 6 bases to trimming and J lost 4 bases, with 18 bases between them. Germline CDR1 ENHRY, CDR2 SYGVKD. The CDR3 consists of 15 residues. The CDR3 DNA sequence: TGTGCCATCAGCGAGGCTTCGGGGGGTGGCACTGAAGCTTTCTTT. This sequence encodes CAISEASGGGTEAFF.

The gene calls are TRBV6-5 and TRBJ1-1; 7 bases fit TRBD1. This CDR3 is 13 amino acids long. With V trimmed by 5 bases and J by 1 base, 1 base remained unmatched. In germline, CDR1 is MNHEY, CDR2 SVGAGI. The CDR3 coding sequence is TGTGCCAGCAGTCAGGGGGGGAACACTGAAGCTTTCTTT. Residues: CASSQGGNTEAFF.

The chain employs TRBV9 and TRBJ2-7; D unresolved. Germline lookup yields CDR1 SGDLS and CDR2 YYNGEE. CDR3 length: 13 residues. Deletions cut 4 bases from V and 2 bases from J, with 10 bases between. CDR3 sequence reads: CASSFAPTYEQYF. The CDR3 DNA is TGTGCCAGCAGCTTCGCGCCGACCTACGAGCAGTACTTC.

This clone was seen only a few times. The rearrangement links TRBV6-4 to TRBJ2-3; perhaps TRBD2 as D (6 bases). Germline V gene lookup returns CDR1 MRHNA and CDR2 SNTAGT. The CDR3 runs 16 residues. Trimming took off 3 bases at V and 0 bases at J, with 13 bases between the two ends. CDR3 protein: CASSDEAGSSTDTQYF. CDR3 nucleotide sequence: TGTGCCAGCAGTGATGAGGCGGGGTCTAGCACAGATACGCAGTATTTT.

J is TRBJ2-7 and V is TRBV12-5; a weak D match, TRBD1 (5 bases). CDR1 and CDR2 (germline): LGHNT, FRNRAP. The CDR3 is 14 residues long. V lost 1 base, J lost 2 bases, and 9 bases lay in between. The chain's CDR3 is CASGLGSRAYEQYF. The DNA of the CDR3 is TGTGCTAGTGGTTTGGGGTCCAGGGCCTACGAGCAGTACTTC.

The rearrangement links TRBV19 to TRBJ2-2; D possibly corresponds to TRBD1 (6 bases). Germline V CDR1 and CDR2: LNHDA, SQIVND (reference sequence). Trimming cost V 7 bases and J 4 bases, with 16 bases left between them. CDR3 size: 15 residues. CDR3 DNA sequence: TGTGCCAGTATAACCAGGGGTTGGAGCACCGGGGAGCTGTTTTTT. Translated, it gives CASITRGWSTGELFF.

This rearrangement joins TRBV6-5 to TRBJ2-1, with 7 bases fitting TRBD2. The CDR3 has 15 amino acids. J was trimmed by 4 bases and V by 6 bases; bases with no gene match: 9. Looked up from germline, CDR1 is MNHEY and CDR2 is SVGAGI. The CDR3 bases are TGTGCCAGCAGACTCAGCGGGGCTCCTTACAATGAGCAGTTCTTC. This codes for CASRLSGAPYNEQFF.

The chain joins TRBV19 to TRBJ1-1; 8 nucleotides align to TRBD1. Germline CDR1 is LNHDA and CDR2 is SQIVND (reference sequence). After removal of 6 bases from V and 2 bases from J, the junction contained 14 bases not matched to a gene. This CDR3 is built from 17 residues. The CDR3 sequence is CASSHVVGQGANTEAFF. The CDR3, as DNA: TGTGCCAGTAGCCACGTAGTAGGACAGGGTGCTAACACTGAAGCTTTCTTT.

The V gene is TRBV9, the J gene TRBJ2-1; D is perhaps TRBD2 (6 bases). V dropped 0 bases and J dropped 7 bases, with 8 bases sitting between them. CDR3 length equals 13 residues. Germline assignment: CDR1 SGDLS and CDR2 YYNGEE. The CDR3 DNA follows: TGTGCCAGCAGCGTAGGGGGGGTGAATGAGCAGTTCTTC. This sequence encodes CASSVGGVNEQFF.

The V call is TRBV7-3, the J call TRBJ2-3; TRBD1 might be the D (6 bases). This CDR3 region has 13 residues. The V end was cut by 5 bases, the J end by 4 bases, with 10 bases between. The germline gives CDR1 SGHTA, CDR2 FQGTGA. Written as DNA, the CDR3 is TGTGCCAGCAGCAACCAGGGGCCAGATACGCAGTATTTT. Translated, it gives CASSNQGPDTQYF. The whole variable domain, filled in from reference TRBV7-3 and TRBJ2-3, reads GAGVSQTPSNKVTEKGKYVELRCDPISGHTALYWYRQSLGQGPEFLIYFQGTGAADDSGLPNDRFFAVRPEGSVSTLKIQRTERGDSAVYLCASSNQGPDTQYFGPGTRLTVL.

The V gene is TRBV7-2, the J gene TRBJ1-1; 7 positions agree with TRBD1. V lost 3 bases to trimming and J lost 4 bases; unmatched junction nucleotides: 8. This CDR3 has 15 amino acids. Germline lookup yields CDR1 SGHTA and CDR2 FQGNSA. The CDR3 is CASSLGSQGGTEAFF. The CDR3 DNA is TGTGCCAGCAGCTTGGGAAGCCAGGGGGGCACTGAAGCTTTCTTT.

This chain joins TRBV2 and TRBJ1-3; 7 bases fit TRBD1. J gave up 2 bases and V 9 bases, and 7 bases lay outside the gene matches. The CDR3 is made up of 14 amino acids. From germline, CDR1 is SNHLY and CDR2 FYNNEI. CDR3 residues: CASPGTDTGNTIYF. As DNA, the CDR3 is TGTGCCAGTCCAGGGACAGACACTGGAAACACCATATATTTT.

This clone was counted once. The V gene is TRBV29-1, the J gene TRBJ1-2; 7 nucleotides line up with TRBD1. V shed 5 bases, J shed 2 bases, and the junction held 8 bases outside the gene matches. The CDR3 covers 14 residues. CDR1 and CDR2 from the germline V gene are SQVTM and ANQGSEA. CDR3 sequence reads: CSVLNPDRNYGYTF. The CDR3 nucleotides read TGCAGCGTTTTAAACCCGGACAGGAACTATGGCTACACCTTC. Filled out from reference TRBV29-1 and TRBJ1-2, the complete variable domain reads SAVISQKPSRDICQRGTSLTIQCQVDSQVTMMFWYRQQPGQSLTLIATANQGSEATYESGFVIDKFPISRPNLTFSTLTVSNMSPEDSSIYLCSVLNPDRNYGYTFGSGTRLTVV.

CDR3 region: CASSSPGLAGYNEQFF. CDR3 DNA sequence: TGTGCCAGCAGCTCCCCGGGACTAGCGGGATACAATGAGCAGTTCTTC. The chain combines TRBV11-3 with TRBJ2-1; TRBD2 matches at 13 bases. Germline trimming cut 4 bases from V and 4 bases from J; bases unmatched to any gene: 4. CDR3 length: 16 residues. The germline V gene encodes CDR1 SGHNT and CDR2 YENEEA. The whole variable domain, remainder taken from reference TRBV11-3 and TRBJ2-1, is EAGVVQSPRYKIIEKKQPVAFWCNPISGHNTLYWYLQNLGQGPELLIRYENEEAVDDSQLPKDRFSAERLKGVDSTLKIQPAELGDSAVYLCASSSPGLAGYNEQFFGPGTRLTVL.

V is TRBV5-8 and J is TRBJ1-2; maybe TRBD1 (5 bases). Germline lookup yields CDR1 SGHTS and CDR2 YDEGEE. V dropped 3 bases and J dropped 4 bases, with 19 bases sitting between them. This CDR3 contains 16 residues. The chain's CDR3 is CASSSKGIDSVYGYTF. For the CDR3, the DNA is TGTGCCAGCAGCTCCAAAGGAATCGACAGCGTCTATGGCTACACCTTC.

This clone was recorded a few times. The chain employs TRBV4-1 and TRBJ1-1; D might be TRBD1 (6 bases). The CDR3 has 14 amino acids. CDR1 MGHRA and CDR2 YSYEKL come from the germline V gene. V shed 0 bases and J shed 3 bases, with 8 bases lying between them. In DNA, the CDR3 is TGCGCCAGCAGCCAAGAACAGGGTGACACTGAAGCTTTCTTT. It translates to CASSQEQGDTEAFF.

The chain is built from TRBV19 and TRBJ2-1, with a weak D call TRBD2 (6 bases). V lost 6 bases and J lost 6, with 15 bases in between. This CDR3 contains 14 residues. Germline V gene lookup returns CDR1 LNHDA and CDR2 SQIVND (reference sequence). The CDR3 DNA reads as TGTGCCAGTAGGGGGGACTTTTCCCTCAATGAGCAGTTCTTC. It encodes CASRGDFSLNEQFF. Filled out from reference TRBV19 and TRBJ2-1, the complete variable domain reads DGGITQSPKYLFRKEGQNVTLSCEQNLNHDAMYWYRQDPGQGLRLIYYSQIVNDFQKGDIAEGYSVSREKKESFPLTVTSAQKNPTAFYLCASRGDFSLNEQFFGPGTRLTVL.

V and J are TRBV9 and TRBJ1-2, with a weak D call TRBD1 (5 bases). Germline V gene sequence: CDR1 SGDLS, CDR2 YYNGEE. Trimming took off 0 bases at V and 1 base at J, with 13 bases between the two ends. CDR3 size: 16 residues. DNA for the CDR3: TGTGCCAGCAGCGTAGGGGGGGATCTTTATAACTATGGCTACACCTTC. It codes for CASSVGGDLYNYGYTF.

This sequence joins TRBV6-1 and TRBJ2-1; 16 positions match TRBD2. Germline values: CDR1 MNHNS, CDR2 SASEGT. The CDR3 has 14 residues. V dropped 7 bases and J dropped 8; count of bases not matched to a gene: 2. CDR3 in DNA: TGTGCCAGCACCGGGACTAGCGGGGGGGATGAGCAGTTCTTC. This encodes CASTGTSGGDEQFF.

CDR3 DNA: TGTGCCAGCAGCTACCGACAGGGGGGTACGCAGTATTTT. Residues: CASSYRQGGTQYF. The chain is built from TRBV6-5 and TRBJ2-3, with 9 nucleotides matching TRBD1. Unmatched junction bases numbered 6, after V lost 6 bases and J lost 8 bases. The CDR3 length is 13 residues. Germline-derived CDR1 and CDR2 are MNHEY and SVGAGI.